Listed below are T cell receptor beta chains from one sample, sequenced in a study of shared clonotypes between healthy human individuals. TCRdb's copy holds only in-frame clones and misses some; the assay was immunoSEQ multiplex PCR. The table has 2 million to 2.5 million clones, approximately 95% seen once. Sequenced input: naive CD4+ T cells from PBMCs. These receptors were taken from a man between 18 and 35 years old in good health. Some clones in this sample may be carry-over from other donors' samples. The CDR3 runs from the conserved cysteine through the conserved F or W.

V gene	J gene	CDR3 protein
TRBV28	TRBJ1-2	CASSLGLNYGYTF
TRBV5-1	TRBJ1-4	CASSLGQNNEKLFF
TRBV5-1	TRBJ1-1	CASSLTARLDTEAFF
TRBV5-1	TRBJ1-5	CASSLGQGENQPQHF
TRBV6-5	TRBJ2-7	CASSQMRGHYEQYF
TRBV7-8	TRBJ2-7	CASSLRQGEGEQYF
TRBV7-2	TRBJ2-7	CASSLGTGVYEQYF
TRBV7-3	TRBJ2-3	CASSLIGSADTQYF
TRBV20-1	TRBJ2-1	CSAVRGNEQFF
TRBV6-5	TRBJ2-7	CASRPPGQGAEQYF
TRBV6-6	TRBJ2-5	CASRRTGPETQYF
TRBV6-5	TRBJ2-5	CASSYGAGGPEETQYF
TRBV19	TRBJ2-7	CASSIELAGEQYF
TRBV6-1	TRBJ1-5	CASSEVGPGSNQPQHF
TRBV7-9	TRBJ2-1	CASSSYGTGPNNEQFF
TRBV5-6	TRBJ1-1	CASSLVGQGLGTEAFF